A selection of T cell receptor beta chains follows, all from one sample in a study of shared clonotypes between healthy human individuals. Profiled with immunoSEQ multiplex PCR; TCRdb holds only in-frame clones, not every one. This sample has 1.5 million to 1.9 million clones, with 95% to 99% found just once. Input material: naive CD4+ T cells sorted from blood. Receptors were obtained from a young man in good health. Each CDR3 is given with its conserved first and last residue. The order of the fields is clone size, J gene, V gene, D gene, CDR3 DNA, CDR3 protein. D genes are given only for firm matches. Not every row has a clone size; where given, it reads once, few, many or a size class.

size: NA
J: TRBJ1-2
V: TRBV7-9
D: NA
DNA: TGTGCCAGCAGCTTGAAGGTCAATGGGAACTATGGCTACACCTTC
CDR3: CASSLKVNGNYGYTF

size: NA
J: TRBJ2-7
V: TRBV28
D: NA
DNA: TGTGCCAGCAGTCTATTTAGCTACGAGCAGTACTTC
CDR3: CASSLFSYEQYF

size: NA
J: TRBJ2-7
V: TRBV5-1
D: TRBD2
DNA: TGCGCCAGCAGCTTCAGCGGGAGCTCCTACGAGCAGTACTTC
CDR3: CASSFSGSSYEQYF

size: NA
J: TRBJ1-4
V: TRBV6-1
D: NA
DNA: TGTGCCAGCACCCCCTTAGGGATAGATGAAAAACTGTTTTTT
CDR3: CASTPLGIDEKLFF

size: NA
J: TRBJ2-4
V: TRBV7-2
D: NA
DNA: TGTGCCAGCAGCTTAGGGGGCGTGGCCAAAAACATTCAGTACTTC
CDR3: CASSLGGVAKNIQYF

size: NA
J: TRBJ2-7
V: TRBV29-1
D: TRBD2
DNA: TGCAGCGTTGACGGGGGGACCAGCTCCTACGAGCAGTACTTC
CDR3: CSVDGGTSSYEQYF

size: once
J: TRBJ2-6
V: TRBV7-8
D: NA
DNA: TGTGCCAGCAGCTTAGGTATCGGGGCTGGGGCCAACGTCCTGACTTTC
CDR3: CASSLGIGAGANVLTF

size: NA
J: TRBJ2-5
V: TRBV7-2
D: TRBD2
DNA: TGTGCCAGCAGCCCCCCCCCGATAGAGGGACTAGCGGGGCAAGAGACCCAGTACTTC
CDR3: CASSPPPIEGLAGQETQYF

size: NA
J: TRBJ2-7
V: TRBV2
D: NA
DNA: TGTGCCAGCAGTAGGGACCTAAAGTTACCCTACGAGCAGTACTTC
CDR3: CASSRDLKLPYEQYF

size: NA
J: TRBJ1-5
V: TRBV27
D: TRBD1
DNA: TGTGCCAGCAGTCCCCGGGACAGGGGCTTTCAGCCCCAGCATTTT
CDR3: CASSPRDRGFQPQHF

size: NA
J: TRBJ1-5
V: TRBV6-4
D: NA
DNA: TGTGCCAGCAGTGACAGACGGGACACAGATCAGCCCCAGCATTTT
CDR3: CASSDRRDTDQPQHF

size: NA
J: TRBJ2-1
V: TRBV5-1
D: TRBD2
DNA: TGCGCCAGCAGCTTGCTCGTACTAGCGGGAGGGCCGGGCACCTACAATGAGCAGTTCTTC
CDR3: CASSLLVLAGGPGTYNEQFF

size: NA
J: TRBJ2-2
V: TRBV15
D: TRBD2
DNA: TGTGCCACCAGCCGGCCTAGCGGGAGGGCCCGAAACACCGGGGAGCTGTTTTTT
CDR3: CATSRPSGRARNTGELFF

size: NA
J: TRBJ2-1
V: TRBV19
D: TRBD2
DNA: TGTGCCAGTAGTGGATTAGCAACTAGCGGGAGAGGGTACAATGAGCAGTTCTTC
CDR3: CASSGLATSGRGYNEQFF

size: NA
J: TRBJ2-7
V: TRBV7-9
D: NA
DNA: TGTGCCAGCAGCTTAGAACCGACTGCCTGGAGTCGGTACTTC
CDR3: CASSLEPTAWSRYF

size: NA
J: TRBJ2-1
V: TRBV5-4
D: TRBD1
DNA: TGTGCCAGCAGCTTCGGGACAGGGACGTACAATGAGCAGTTCTTC
CDR3: CASSFGTGTYNEQFF

size: NA
J: TRBJ2-5
V: TRBV30
D: NA
DNA: TGTGCCTGGAGCCAGGGGGGGAGGGTAGAAGAGACCCAGTACTTC
CDR3: CAWSQGGRVEETQYF

size: NA
J: TRBJ2-1
V: TRBV6-5
D: TRBD1
DNA: TGTGCCAGCAGTTACGGGACAGTCCCCGGTTATGAGCAGTTCTTC
CDR3: CASSYGTVPGYEQFF

size: NA
J: TRBJ2-2
V: TRBV5-6
D: NA
DNA: TGTGCCAGCAGCTTGTTATCAGGGACCGGGGAGCTGTTTTTT
CDR3: CASSLLSGTGELFF

size: once
J: TRBJ2-7
V: TRBV18
D: TRBD1
DNA: TGTGCCAGCTCATTACTCGGGACAGGGGCCACCTACGAGCAGTACTTC
CDR3: CASSLLGTGATYEQYF

size: NA
J: TRBJ2-1
V: TRBV10-3
D: TRBD2
DNA: TGTGCCATCAGTATCTCCGCGACTAGCGGAAACAATGAGCAGTTCTTC
CDR3: CAISISATSGNNEQFF

size: NA
J: TRBJ2-1
V: TRBV9
D: TRBD2
DNA: TGTGCCAGCAGCGTACTTGCCAGCGGGAGTCGGAATGAGCAGTTCTTC
CDR3: CASSVLASGSRNEQFF

size: NA
J: TRBJ2-6
V: TRBV1
D: NA
DNA: TGCACCAGCAGCCGGGGCGTGGAAGCGGGCTCTGGGGCCAACGTCCTGACTTTC
CDR3: CTSSRGVEAGSGANVLTF